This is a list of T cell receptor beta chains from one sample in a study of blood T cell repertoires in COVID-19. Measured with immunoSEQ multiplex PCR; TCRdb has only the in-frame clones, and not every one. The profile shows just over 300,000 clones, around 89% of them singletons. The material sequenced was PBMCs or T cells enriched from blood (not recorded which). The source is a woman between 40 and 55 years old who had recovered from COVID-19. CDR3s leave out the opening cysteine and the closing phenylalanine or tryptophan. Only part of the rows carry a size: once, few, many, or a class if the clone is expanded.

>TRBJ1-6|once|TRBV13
ASSLPTGDRGNSPLH
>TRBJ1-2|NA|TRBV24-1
ATSDPTGGSYGYT
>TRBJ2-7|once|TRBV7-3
ASSLGGTSGYYEQY
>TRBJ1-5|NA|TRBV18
ASSPGGRGQPQH
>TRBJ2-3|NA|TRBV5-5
ASSGTGSLYTDTQY
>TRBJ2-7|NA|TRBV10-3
AIRQTSGRAYEQY
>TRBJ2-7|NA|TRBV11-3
ASSPSQQGSYEQY
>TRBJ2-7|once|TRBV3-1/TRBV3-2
ASSQGPYEQY
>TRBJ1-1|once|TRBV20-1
SAVKNTEAF
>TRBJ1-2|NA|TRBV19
ASSPTGRHIPYGYT
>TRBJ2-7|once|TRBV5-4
ASSFRGSLYEQY
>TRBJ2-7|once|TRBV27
ASSLIGGAYEQY
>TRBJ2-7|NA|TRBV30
AWCEGLAVAYEQY
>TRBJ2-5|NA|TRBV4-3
ASSQDWAGGRQETQY
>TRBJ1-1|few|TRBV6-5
ASSPTGDQDTEAF
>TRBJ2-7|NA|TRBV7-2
ASSFTYEQY
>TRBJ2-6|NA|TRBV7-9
ASSPHKGQGAVGANVLT
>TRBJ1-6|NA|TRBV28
ASRTADRPDNSPLH
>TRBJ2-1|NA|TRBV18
ASSPLGLDYNEQF
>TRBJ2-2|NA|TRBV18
ASLQGRDTGELF
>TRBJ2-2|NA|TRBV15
ATSRDRYTGELF
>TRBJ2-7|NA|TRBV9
ASSVSSGSYEQY
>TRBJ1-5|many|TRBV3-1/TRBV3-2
ASSQAQGTQH
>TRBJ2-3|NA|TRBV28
ASSLTSPDTQY
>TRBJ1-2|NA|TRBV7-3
ASSVNTGGGYGYT
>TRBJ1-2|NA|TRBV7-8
ASSSGQGPSTNYGYT
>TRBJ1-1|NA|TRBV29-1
SVMDSNTEAF
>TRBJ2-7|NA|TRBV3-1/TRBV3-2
ASSQGTGEQY
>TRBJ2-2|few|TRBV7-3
ASSRLGASNTGELF
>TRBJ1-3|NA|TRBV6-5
ASDPDMSSGNTIY
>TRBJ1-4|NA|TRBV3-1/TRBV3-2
ASSQEAGGANEKLF
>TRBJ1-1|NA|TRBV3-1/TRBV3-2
ASSQNRGGWEAF
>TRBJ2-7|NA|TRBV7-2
ASSPWDSSYEQY
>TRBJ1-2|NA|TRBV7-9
ASTGNLLTGGYT
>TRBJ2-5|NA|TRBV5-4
ASSFSGGQETQY
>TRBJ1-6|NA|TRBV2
ASKSGLDSPLH
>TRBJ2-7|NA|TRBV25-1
ASSLDRGAYEQY